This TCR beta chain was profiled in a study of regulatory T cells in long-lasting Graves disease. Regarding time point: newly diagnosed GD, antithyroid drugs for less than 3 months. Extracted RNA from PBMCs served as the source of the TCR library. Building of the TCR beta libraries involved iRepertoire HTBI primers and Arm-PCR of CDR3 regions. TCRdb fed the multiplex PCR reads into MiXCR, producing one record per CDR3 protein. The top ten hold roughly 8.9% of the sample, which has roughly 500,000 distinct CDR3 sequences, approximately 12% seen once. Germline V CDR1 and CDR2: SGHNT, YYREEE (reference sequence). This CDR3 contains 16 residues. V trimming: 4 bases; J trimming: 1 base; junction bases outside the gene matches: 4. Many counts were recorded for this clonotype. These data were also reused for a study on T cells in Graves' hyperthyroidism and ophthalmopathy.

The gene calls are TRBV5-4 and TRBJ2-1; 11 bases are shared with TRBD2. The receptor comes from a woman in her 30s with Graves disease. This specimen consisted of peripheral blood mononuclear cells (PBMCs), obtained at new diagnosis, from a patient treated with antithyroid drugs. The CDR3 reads CASSRLAGLSYNEQFF. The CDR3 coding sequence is TGTGCCAGCAGCCGACTAGCGGGGTTGTCCTACAATGAGCAGTTCTTC.